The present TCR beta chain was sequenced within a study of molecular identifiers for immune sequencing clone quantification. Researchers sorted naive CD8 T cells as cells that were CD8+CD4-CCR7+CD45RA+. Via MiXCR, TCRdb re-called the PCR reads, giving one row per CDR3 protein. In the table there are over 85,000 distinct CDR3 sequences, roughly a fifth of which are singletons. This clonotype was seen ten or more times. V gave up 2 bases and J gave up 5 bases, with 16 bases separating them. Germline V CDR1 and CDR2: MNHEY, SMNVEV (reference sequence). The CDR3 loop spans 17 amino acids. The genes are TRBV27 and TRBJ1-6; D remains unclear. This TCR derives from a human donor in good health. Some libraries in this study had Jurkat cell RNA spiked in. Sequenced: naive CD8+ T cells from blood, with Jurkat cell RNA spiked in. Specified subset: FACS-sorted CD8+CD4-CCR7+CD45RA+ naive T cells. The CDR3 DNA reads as TGTGCCAGCAGTTTAACTCGCCTTCCGATGAATAATTCACCCCTCCACTTT. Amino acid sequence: CASSLTRLPMNNSPLHF.